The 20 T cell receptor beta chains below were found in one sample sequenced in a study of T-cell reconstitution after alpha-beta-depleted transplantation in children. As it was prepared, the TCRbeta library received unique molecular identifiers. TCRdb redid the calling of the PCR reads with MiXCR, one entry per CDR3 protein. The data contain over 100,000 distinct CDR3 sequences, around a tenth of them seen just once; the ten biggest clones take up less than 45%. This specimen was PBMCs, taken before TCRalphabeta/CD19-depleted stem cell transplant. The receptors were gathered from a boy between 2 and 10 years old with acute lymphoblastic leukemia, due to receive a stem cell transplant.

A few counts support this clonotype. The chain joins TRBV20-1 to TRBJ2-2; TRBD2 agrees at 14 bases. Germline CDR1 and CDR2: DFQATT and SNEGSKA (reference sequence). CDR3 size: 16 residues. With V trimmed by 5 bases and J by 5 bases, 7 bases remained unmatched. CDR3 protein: CSAPKGTSGSTGELFF. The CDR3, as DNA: TGCAGTGCTCCCAAAGGGACTAGCGGGAGTACCGGGGAGCTGTTTTTT.

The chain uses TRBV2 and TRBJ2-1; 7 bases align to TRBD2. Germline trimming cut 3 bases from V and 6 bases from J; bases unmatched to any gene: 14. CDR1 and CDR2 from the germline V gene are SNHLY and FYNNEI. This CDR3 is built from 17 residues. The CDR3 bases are TGTGCCAGCAGTGACGGGTACTCTAGCGGACCAGGCAATGAGCAGTTCTTC. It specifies CASSDGYSSGPGNEQFF.

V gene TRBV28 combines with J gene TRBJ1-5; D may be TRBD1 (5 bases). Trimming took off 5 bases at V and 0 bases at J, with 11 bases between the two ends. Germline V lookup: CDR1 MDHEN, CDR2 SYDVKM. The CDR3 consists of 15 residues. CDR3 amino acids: CASSGGRNSNQPQHF. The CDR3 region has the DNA TGTGCCAGCAGTGGGGGACGGAATAGCAATCAGCCCCAGCATTTT.

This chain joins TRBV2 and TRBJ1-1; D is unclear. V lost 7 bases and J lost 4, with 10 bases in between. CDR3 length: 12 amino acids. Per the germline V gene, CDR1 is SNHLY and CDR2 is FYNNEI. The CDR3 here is CASTLRTTEAFF. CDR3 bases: TGTGCCAGCACCCTTAGGACCACTGAAGCTTTCTTT.

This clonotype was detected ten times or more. CDR3 loop: CASSRAGPSKNIQYF. As DNA, the CDR3 is TGTGCCAGCTCAAGGGCAGGACCTTCCAAAAACATTCAGTACTTC. V usage is TRBV18 and J usage is TRBJ2-4; no reliable D call. The CDR3 loop spans 15 amino acids. Trimming pared 5 bases from V and 2 bases from J, leaving 13 bases between. Per the germline V gene, CDR1 is KGHSH and CDR2 is LQKENI.

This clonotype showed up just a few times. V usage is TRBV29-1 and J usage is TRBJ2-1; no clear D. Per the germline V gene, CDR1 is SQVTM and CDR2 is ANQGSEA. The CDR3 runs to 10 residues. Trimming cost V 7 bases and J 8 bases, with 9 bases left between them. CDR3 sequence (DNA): TGCAGCGCCTTGAAGTATGAGCAGTTCTTC. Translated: CSALKYEQFF.

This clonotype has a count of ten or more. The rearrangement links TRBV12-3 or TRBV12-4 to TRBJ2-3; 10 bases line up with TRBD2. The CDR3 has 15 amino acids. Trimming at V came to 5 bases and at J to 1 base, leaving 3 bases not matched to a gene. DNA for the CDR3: TGTGCCAGCAGTCTAAGCGGGAGGGGCACAGATACGCAGTATTTT. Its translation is CASSLSGRGTDTQYF.

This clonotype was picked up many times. The DNA for the CDR3 is TGCAGTGTTACGGGGACTAGCGGTTCGAGCTCCCTCTACAATGAGCAGTTCTTC. This sequence encodes CSVTGTSGSSSLYNEQFF. The rearrangement links TRBV20-1 to TRBJ2-1; 11 nucleotides match TRBD2. Germline values: CDR1 DFQATT, CDR2 SNEGSKA (reference sequence). This CDR3 has 18 residues. V lost 7 bases to trimming and J lost 3 bases; unmatched junction nucleotides: 17.

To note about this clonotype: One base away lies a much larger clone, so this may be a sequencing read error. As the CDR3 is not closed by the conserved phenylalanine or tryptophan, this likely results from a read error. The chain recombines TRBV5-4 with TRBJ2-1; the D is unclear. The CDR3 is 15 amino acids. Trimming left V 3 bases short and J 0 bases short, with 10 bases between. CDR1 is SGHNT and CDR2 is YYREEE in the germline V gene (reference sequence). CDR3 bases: TGTGCCAGCAGCTCCTCCCAACACTCCTACAATGAGCAGTTCTAC. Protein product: CASSSSQHSYNEQFY.

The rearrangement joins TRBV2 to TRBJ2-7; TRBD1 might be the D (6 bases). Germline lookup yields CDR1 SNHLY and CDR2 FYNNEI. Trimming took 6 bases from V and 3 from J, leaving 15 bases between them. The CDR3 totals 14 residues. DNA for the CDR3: TGTGCCAGCAGCCTCCGGGACAACAGCTACGAGCAGTACTTC. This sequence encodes CASSLRDNSYEQYF. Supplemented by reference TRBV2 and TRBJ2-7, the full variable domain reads EPEVTQTPSHQVTQMGQEVILRCVPISNHLYFYWYRQILGQKVEFLVSFYNNEISEKSEIFDDQFSVERPDGSNFTLKIRSTKLEDSAMYFCASSLRDNSYEQYFGPGTRLTVT.

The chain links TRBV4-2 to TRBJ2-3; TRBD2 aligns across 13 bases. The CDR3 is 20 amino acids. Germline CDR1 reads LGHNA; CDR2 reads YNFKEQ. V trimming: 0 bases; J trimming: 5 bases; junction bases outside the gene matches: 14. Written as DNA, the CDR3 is TGTGCCAGCAGCCAAGACATCCCCCCTACTAGCGGGAGGGCCCAAGATACGCAGTATTTT. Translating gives CASSQDIPPTSGRAQDTQYF.

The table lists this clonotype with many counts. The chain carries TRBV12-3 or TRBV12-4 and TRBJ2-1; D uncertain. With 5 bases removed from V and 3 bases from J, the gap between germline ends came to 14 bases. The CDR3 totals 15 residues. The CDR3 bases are TGTGCCAGCAGTCCTCGGACCTTCCTCTACAATGAGCAGTTCTTC. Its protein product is CASSPRTFLYNEQFF.

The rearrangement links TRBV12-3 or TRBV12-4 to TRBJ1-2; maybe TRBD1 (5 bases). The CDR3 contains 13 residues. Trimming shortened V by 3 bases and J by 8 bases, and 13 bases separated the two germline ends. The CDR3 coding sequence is TGTGCCAGCAGTTTGGGGGGGAGAGTGGGCTACACCTTC. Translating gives CASSLGGRVGYTF.

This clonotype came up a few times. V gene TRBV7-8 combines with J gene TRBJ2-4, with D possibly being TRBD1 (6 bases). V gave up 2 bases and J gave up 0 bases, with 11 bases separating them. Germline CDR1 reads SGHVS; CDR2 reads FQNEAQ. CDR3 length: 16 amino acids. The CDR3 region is CASSLPGALAKNIQYF. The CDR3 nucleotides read TGTGCCAGCAGCTTACCAGGGGCACTAGCCAAAAACATTCAGTACTTC.

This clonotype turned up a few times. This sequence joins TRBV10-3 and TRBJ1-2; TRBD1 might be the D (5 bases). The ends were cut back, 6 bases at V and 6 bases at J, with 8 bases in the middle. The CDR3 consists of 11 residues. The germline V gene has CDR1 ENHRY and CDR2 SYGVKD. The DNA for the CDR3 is TGTGCCATCAGGGGGCAGGATGGCTACACCTTC. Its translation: CAIRGQDGYTF.

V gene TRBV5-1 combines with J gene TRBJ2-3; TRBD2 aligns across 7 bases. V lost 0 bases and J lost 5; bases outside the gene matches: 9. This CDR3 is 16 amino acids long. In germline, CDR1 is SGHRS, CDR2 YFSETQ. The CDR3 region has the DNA TGCGCCAGCAGCTTGGCCGGGGCTAGCGGAAGAGATACGCAGTATTTT. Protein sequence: CASSLAGASGRDTQYF. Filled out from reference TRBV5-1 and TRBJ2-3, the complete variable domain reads KAGVTQTPRYLIKTRGQQVTLSCSPISGHRSVSWYQQTPGQGLQFLFEYFSETQRNKGNFPGRFSGRQFSNSRSEMNVSTLELGDSALYLCASSLAGASGRDTQYFGPGTRLTVL.

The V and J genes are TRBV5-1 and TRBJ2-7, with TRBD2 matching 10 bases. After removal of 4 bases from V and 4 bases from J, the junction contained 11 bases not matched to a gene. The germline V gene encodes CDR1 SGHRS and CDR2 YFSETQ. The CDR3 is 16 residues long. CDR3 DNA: TGCGCCAGCAGCGCGCCCACTAGCGGGATAGGGTACGAGCAGTACTTC. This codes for CASSAPTSGIGYEQYF.

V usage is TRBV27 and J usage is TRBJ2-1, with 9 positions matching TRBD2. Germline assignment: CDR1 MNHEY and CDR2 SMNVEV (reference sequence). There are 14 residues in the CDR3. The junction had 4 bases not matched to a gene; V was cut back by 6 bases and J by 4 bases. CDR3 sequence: CASSASGAYNEQFF. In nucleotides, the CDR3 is TGTGCCAGCAGCGCTAGCGGGGCATACAATGAGCAGTTCTTC.

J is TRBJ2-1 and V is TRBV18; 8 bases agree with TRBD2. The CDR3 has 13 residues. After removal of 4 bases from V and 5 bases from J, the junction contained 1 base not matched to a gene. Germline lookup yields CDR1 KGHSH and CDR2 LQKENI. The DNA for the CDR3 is TGTGCCAGCTCACGGCGGGAGGACAATGAGCAGTTCTTC. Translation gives CASSRREDNEQFF.

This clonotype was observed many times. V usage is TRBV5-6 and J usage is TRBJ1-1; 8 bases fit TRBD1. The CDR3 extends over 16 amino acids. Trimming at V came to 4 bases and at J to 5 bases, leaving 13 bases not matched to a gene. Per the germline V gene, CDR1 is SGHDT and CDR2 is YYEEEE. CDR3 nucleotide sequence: TGTGCCAGCAGCCCCCTTTCAGGGGGCGCGTGGACTGAAGCTTTCTTT. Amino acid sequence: CASSPLSGGAWTEAFF.